Listed here are 12 T cell receptor beta chains from one sample, sequenced in a study of blood T cell repertoires in COVID-19. Sequenced by immunoSEQ multiplex PCR; TCRdb stores in-frame clones only, minus some. The sample records 130,000 to 150,000 clones, about 88% being singletons. Sequencing used peripheral blood. Every receptor here comes from a human donor in a cohort sampled during active COVID-19.

The chain links TRBV7-2 to TRBJ2-7; 8 nucleotides line up with TRBD1. Germline V gives CDR1 SGHTA, CDR2 FQGNSA. CDR3 size: 15 residues. Trimming took 0 bases from V and 5 from J; bases not matched to a gene: 6. CDR3 sequence (DNA): TGTGCCAGCAGCTTAGCGACAGGGGAAGTCCACGAGCAGTACTTC. It encodes CASSLATGEVHEQYF.

This clone was detected only a few times. CDR3 in amino acids: CASSPGRGNSPLHF. CDR3 coding DNA: TGTGCCAGCAGCCCGGGGCGGGGAAACTCACCCCTCCACTTT. The chain employs TRBV6-5 and TRBJ1-6; maybe TRBD1 (5 bases). Germline V gives CDR1 MNHEY, CDR2 SVGAGI. The CDR3 loop spans 14 amino acids. Trimming left V 6 bases short and J 10 bases short, with 16 bases between.

The J gene is TRBJ1-6, the V gene TRBV9; D call uncertain. V lost 0 bases and J lost 0, with 7 bases in between. The germline CDR1 and CDR2 sequences are SGDLS and YYNGEE. CDR3 size: 16 residues. The CDR3, as DNA: TGTGCCAGCAGCGTAGAATCGAGCTCCTATAATTCACCCCTCCACTTT. Its translation: CASSVESSSYNSPLHF.

In its sample, this clone was seen once. The genes are TRBV27 and TRBJ2-2; 8 positions match TRBD2. V dropped 6 bases and J dropped 0; count of bases not matched to a gene: 6. CDR1 is MNHEY and CDR2 is SMNVEV in the germline V gene (reference sequence). The CDR3 sequence is 16 residues long. The CDR3 reads CASRHSGMANTGELFF. The CDR3 region has the DNA TGTGCCAGCAGACATAGCGGGATGGCGAACACCGGGGAGCTGTTTTTT.

The chain uses TRBV2 and TRBJ2-2; 10 positions agree with TRBD1. Germline CDR1 SNHLY, CDR2 FYNNEI. V trimming: 5 bases; J trimming: 5 bases; junction bases outside the gene matches: 8. The CDR3 loop spans 16 amino acids. The CDR3 loop reads CASSRQGALGTGELFF. CDR3 coding DNA: TGTGCCAGCAGTCGACAGGGGGCCCTAGGGACCGGGGAGCTGTTTTTT. Using reference TRBV2 and TRBJ2-2 for the parts outside the CDR3, the full variable domain is EPEVTQTPSHQVTQMGQEVILRCVPISNHLYFYWYRQILGQKVEFLVSFYNNEISEKSEIFDDQFSVERPDGSNFTLKIRSTKLEDSAMYFCASSRQGALGTGELFFGEGSRLTVL.

This rearrangement joins TRBV3-1 (or the pseudogene TRBV3-2) to TRBJ2-3; a possible D gene is TRBD2 (5 bases). Germline V gene data show CDR1 as LGHDT and CDR2 as YNNKEL (reference sequence). V lost 1 base and J 9 bases, leaving 14 bases between the germline ends. This CDR3 comprises 14 residues. Here the CDR3 DNA reads TGTGCCAGCAGCCAAGGGAGCACGGGATACACGCAGTATTTT. Translating gives CASSQGSTGYTQYF.

This clone was detected only a few times. V usage is TRBV7-2 and J usage is TRBJ2-3; TRBD2 aligns across 9 bases. V lost 1 base, J lost 3 bases, and 8 bases stayed unmatched. CDR1 and CDR2 (germline): SGHTA, FQGNSA. The CDR3 is 17 residues long. In DNA, the CDR3 is TGTGCCAGCAGCTTAGAGGTAGCGGGGGACCCTACAGATACGCAGTATTTT. This gives the protein CASSLEVAGDPTDTQYF.

The chain has TRBV5-1 and TRBJ2-1; 9 bases align to TRBD2. The CDR3 has 13 amino acids. Germline V gene data show CDR1 as SGHRS and CDR2 as YFSETQ. The junction had 4 bases not matched to a gene; V was cut back by 2 bases and J by 10 bases. CDR3 nucleotide sequence: TGCGCCAGCAGCTTTGGCGGGGGGGCCGAGCAGTTCTTC. This gives the protein CASSFGGGAEQFF.

The chain joins TRBV5-6 to TRBJ2-3, with TRBD2 matching 7 bases. CDR1 is SGHDT, CDR2 YYEEEE, per germline. The CDR3 is 14 amino acids. V trimming: 4 bases; J trimming: 0 bases; junction bases outside the gene matches: 2. The CDR3 DNA sequence: TGTGCCAGCAGCCGGGACTACAGCACAGATACGCAGTATTTT. Its protein product is CASSRDYSTDTQYF.

The V and J genes are TRBV10-1 and TRBJ2-7; D may be TRBD2 (5 bases). The CDR3 is made up of 13 amino acids. From germline, CDR1 is WNHNN and CDR2 SYGVQD (reference sequence). The ends were cut back, 3 bases at V and 3 bases at J, with 9 bases in the middle. The CDR3 coding sequence is TGCGCCAGCAGTGAAGGACTCAACTACGAGCAGTACTTC. The encoded protein is CASSEGLNYEQYF.

The CDR3 DNA is TGTGCCAGCAGCCAAGGTTCAGGGGTCGGTTCACCCCTCCACTTT. It codes for CASSQGSGVGSPLHF. This sequence joins TRBV3-1 (or the pseudogene TRBV3-2) and TRBJ1-6; TRBD1 is a possible D gene (6 bases). The ends were cut back, 1 base at V and 9 bases at J, with 13 bases in the middle. This CDR3 has 15 residues. Germline loops: CDR1 LGHDT, CDR2 YNNKEL (reference sequence).

This clone was observed once. The rearrangement links TRBV6-5 to TRBJ2-7; D perhaps matches TRBD2 (6 bases). Trimming shortened V by 2 bases and J by 6 bases, and 14 bases separated the two germline ends. The CDR3 length is 14 residues. Germline loops: CDR1 MNHEY, CDR2 SVGAGI. CDR3 coding DNA: TGTGCCAGCAGTTACACTCCGGGAGCCGGCGAGCAGTACTTC. Protein: CASSYTPGAGEQYF.